This entry concerns a single T cell receptor (beta chain). No antigen is known for it. Base qualities were left out, and no much larger clone turns up one base away. V is cut by 3 bases and J by 3 bases, and the space between the germline ends is 14 bases. The CDR3 goes from the cysteine to the phenylalanine over 15 residues. The sequence is cut down to CDR3 DNA, 45 bases in frame from base 1. According to the germline V gene (reference sequence), CDR1 reads SGHAT and CDR2 reads FQDESV. The cohort consisted of 600 or so healthy bone marrow donors. At the time of sampling, all cohort members were nominally healthy, though unrecorded immune exposures were likely present. The donor tested CMV seropositive, placing the donor among the 250 to 300 seropositive members of the cohort. A peripheral blood sample was collected from each donor, and TCR beta sequencing was performed on peripheral blood mononuclear cells. Genomic DNA was extracted from the blood cell samples with the Qiagen DNeasy Blood Extraction Kit.

This sample stems from a study of cytomegalovirus exposure and HLA in healthy donors (dated by TCRdb to 2017 to 2019). In terms of the full investigation: An earlier analysis of some 600 of the donors reported under 300 Gb of sequence data and roughly 120 million unique TCR beta sequences obtained from roughly 170 million T cells. An early release covering roughly 580 HLA-typed donors comprised around 300 gigabases of sequencing data and 85 million or so unique TCR sequences. The genetic ancestry cluster associated with self-reported Caucasian donors included about 81% of the 300 to 400 genotyped donors. The study aimed to test whether signatures of past pathogen exposure could be identified by cataloging public T cell receptors. The study used immunosequencing to profile the T cell repertoires of approximately 650 subjects and linked those repertoires to cytomegalovirus serostatus. Along with the roughly 610-subject first cohort, a separate validation cohort of over a hundred different subjects was used. The study combined high-throughput TCR immunosequencing, statistical association of individual TCRs with disease status, and machine learning to predict cytomegalovirus infection status. In a later analysis, previously published TCR beta repertoires from 666 donors were re-analyzed and high-resolution HLA genotyping was added so that TCR occurrence patterns could be studied. Rather than drawing on any new phenotypic data, the later analysis identified candidate immune exposures from TCR beta sequences and the way those sequences occurred across donors. An earlier analysis of approximately 630 of the donors applied high-throughput TCR beta sequencing to assess whether each TCR beta V gene segment acted as functional or pseudogenic. Donor age, sex, ethnicity and CMV serostatus were compiled alongside the repertoire data. A later genetic analysis used genome-wide SNP genotypes for about 65% of the 666 donors, treating that subset as a discovery cohort. Every discovery cohort repertoire had been produced on one sequencing platform. HLA typing covered class I and class II loci at four-digit resolution. The number of donors typed differed by locus, with roughly 629-640 for A, B, C, DRB1 and DQB1, 522 for DQA1, 600 to 610 for DPA1, and some 470 for DPB1. Roughly 5 DR-DQ haplotypes were handled as single units for association and clustering, since linkage in the cohort was strong. Among some 410 genotyped donors of the cohort, an average of approximately 200,000 unique TCR beta nucleotide sequences was sequenced per donor, of which roughly 17% were non-productive. Study-wide findings and limitations: A later genetic analysis associated a missense DCLRE1C variant with V-gene and J-gene trimming of TCR beta chains, and an independent cohort replicated the association. A further reported finding was that TCR beta sequences accurately predicted the HLA-A and HLA-B alleles for most subjects in the first cohort. In a later analysis, HLA-associated TCR beta chains were found to be more clonally expanded and to have lower generation probabilities than equally common non-associated chains. Because HLA typing was unavailable for some donors at each locus, only the typed subset was used in association tests. A later analysis found that TCR association rates varied across HLA loci, with DRB1 alleles showing the most associated TCRs and HLA-C alleles the fewest. According to a later analysis, most CMV-associated TCR beta chains appeared to be HLA-restricted, and the HLA associations seemed to be driven largely by CMV exposure. An earlier analysis of several hundred of the donors showed that most TCR beta V segments appeared in productive rearrangements either about 87% or about 30% of the time, which broadly matched IMGT annotations. Specific HLA alleles were associated with over 15,000 TCR beta sequences at a false discovery rate of 0.05 in a later analysis. A later genetic analysis reported fewer N-insertions in productive TCRs among donors in an Asian-associated ancestry cluster than the roughly 690-donor mean. The 87-base-pair reads could not distinguish some IMGT-functional V segments, including TRBV6-2 and TRBV6-3, so those segments were excluded. It was suggested by the authors that the approach could potentially be generalized to other disease states and immunological phenotypes. This cohort had only TCR beta chains sequenced, and the lack of alpha or paired-chain data limited which features could be detected. A few of the identified cytomegalovirus-associated TCR beta chains were confirmed in vitro to be specific for cytomegalovirus antigens. Roughly uniform sequencing depth across donors was assumed in presence/absence analyses, although this assumption may not hold. For the cohort, immune exposure information was limited to CMV serostatus. In the study, 164 TCR beta chains were listed as associated with cytomegalovirus. When HLA alleles, especially DR and DQ, strongly co-occurred, attributing TCR associations to individual alleles was difficult. Several of the top co-occurrence clusters appeared to be linked to parvovirus B19, influenza, CMV and Epstein-Barr virus, according to a later analysis. Across donors, most TCR sequences were observed very rarely, whereas some public TCRs were present in many individuals. The earlier analysis of 587 of the donors excluded roughly 16 rarely observed V segments, including chromosome 9 orphons, because counts were too low. The classifier was reported to diagnose cytomegalovirus status with high specificity and sensitivity in both the original and validation cohorts. A cluster of highly shared sequence variants was judged likely to be a technical artifact of the sequencing pipeline. Correlated functional status among segregating V segments might be attributable to linkage disequilibrium, but an unknown experimental factor could not be ruled out.

The library was produced with the immunoSEQ multiplex PCR assay. The multiplex PCR relied on a mix of 60 forward primers for TCR Vbeta segments and 13 reverse primers for TCR Jbeta segments. Amplification of the CDR3 region of rearranged TCR beta genes was performed with a multiplex PCR assay on genomic DNA. On the Illumina HiSeq System, the amplified TCR beta libraries were sequenced as 87-base-pair reads. For the original study's pipeline: In a later analysis, some 80 million unique TCR beta chains were counted across the roughly 670 repertoires, and approximately 9.9 million of these chains were shared by at least two donors. To remove PCR and sequencing errors, raw reads were error-corrected and collapsed into unique sequences using a nearest-neighbor algorithm that merged closely related sequences. To assign V, D and J gene segments, CDR3 sequences were aligned to IMGT reference sequences. Each retained sequence needed at least a six-nucleotide match to both a V gene segment and a J gene segment. A rearrangement was called productive if the CDR3 had no stop codons and remained in frame with V and J, and every other rearrangement was called non-productive. Following IMGT convention, CDR3 was defined as the stretch from the second conserved V-encoded cysteine up to the conserved J-encoded phenylalanine. Sequences without an unambiguous match to a single V gene segment were excluded from the earlier analysis of 450 to 650 of the donors. In an earlier analysis of roughly 500 of the donors, V segments were called functional above 56.7% productive rearrangements and were called segregating when the between-donor standard deviation exceeded 5%. A statistical classification framework was built for diagnosing cytomegalovirus status from the catalog of TCR beta chain sequences. A later analysis assigned V and J genes by comparing TCR nucleotide sequences with IMGT/GENE-DB human TR gene sequences. In a later analysis, CDR3 sequences and most-parsimonious VDJ recombination scenarios were assigned using the TCRdist pipeline. In a later analysis, every TCR beta chain was defined by the combination of its CDR3 amino acid sequence and its V-gene family, and reads without a unique V-gene family were dropped. In a later analysis, fewer than 600 highly shared, low-generation-probability nucleotide sequences were removed to address suspected cross-contamination and a sequencing artifact. For each public chain, a later analysis derived a clonal expansion index from normalized ranks of inferred template counts within each repertoire. In a later analysis, generation probabilities were computed with a VDJ recombination model fitted to out-of-frame rearrangements, and the resulting probabilities were checked against IGoR. A later analysis scored TCR-TCR, TCR-HLA and TCR-CMV co-occurrence with hypergeometric tests, applying a repertoire-size bias correction to TCR pairs. To estimate false discovery rates, a later analysis permuted the HLA or CMV assignments 20 times. In a later analysis, co-occurring TCRs were grouped using DBSCAN, and TCRdist sequence similarity was added for clustering within HLA-allele-positive subsets. Co-occurrence clustering excluded repertoires with fewer than 30,000 or more than 120,000 public chains, plus five with anomalous nucleotide sharing. TCRdb limited this immuneACCESS table to in-frame rearrangements with V and J called. A share of clones is missing; checked studies link under half to unresolved V genes, and the rest is unexplained. V and J calls plus clone size are reproduced from that table; the DNA served to infer D and trimming. In this sample the table shows some 110,000 clones, approximately 82% of which occur a single time. The top ten clonotypes cover around a fifth of the sample.

The sequence is built from TRBV11-1 and TRBJ1-1; tentative D gene TRBD1, with 5 bases matching. The specimen sequenced was PBMCs. The clonotype originates from a man aged 25-45 years in good health and CMV-seropositive. The DNA reads as follows: TGTGCCAGCAGCTTTAAGCGCCTCAGGGACACTGAAGCTTTCTTT. It translates to CASSFKRLRDTEAFF.